This TCR beta chain was identified during a study of shared clonotypes between healthy human individuals. Trimming took off 0 bases at V and 4 bases at J, with 13 bases between the two ends. In germline, CDR1 is ENHRY, CDR2 SYGVKD. This CDR3 comprises 16 residues. Assay: immunoSEQ multiplex PCR; the TCRdb copy retains only in-frame clones and omits some. In the table there are 1.4 million to 1.5 million clones, more than 95% of which are singletons. The rearrangement links TRBV10-3 to TRBJ2-1; D possibly uses TRBD1 or TRBD2 (5 bases each). Specimen: naive CD4+ T cells sorted from blood. This sample's subset: CD45RA+ positively selected. This receptor was obtained from a man aged 30 to 45 in good health. The chain's CDR3 is CAISESTGRGYNEQFF. DNA for the CDR3: TGTGCCATCAGTGAGTCGACGGGACGGGGTTACAATGAGCAGTTCTTC.